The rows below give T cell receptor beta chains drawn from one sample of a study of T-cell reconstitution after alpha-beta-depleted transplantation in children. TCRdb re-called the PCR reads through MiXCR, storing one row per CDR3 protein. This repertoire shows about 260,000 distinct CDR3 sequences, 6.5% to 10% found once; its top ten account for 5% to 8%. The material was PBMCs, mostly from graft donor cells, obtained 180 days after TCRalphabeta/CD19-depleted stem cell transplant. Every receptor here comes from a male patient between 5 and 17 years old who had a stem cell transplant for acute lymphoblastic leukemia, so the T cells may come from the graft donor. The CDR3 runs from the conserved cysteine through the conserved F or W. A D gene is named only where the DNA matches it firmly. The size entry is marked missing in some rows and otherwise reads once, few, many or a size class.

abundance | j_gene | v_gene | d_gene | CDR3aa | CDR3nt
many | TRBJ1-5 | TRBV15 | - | CATSIPGRALDQPQHF | TGTGCCACCAGCATCCCTGGGAGGGCATTGGATCAGCCCCAGCATTTT
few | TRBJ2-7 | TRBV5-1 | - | CASSPGYRVPSYEQYF | TGCGCCAGCAGCCCCGGGTACAGGGTTCCCTCCTACGAGCAGTACTTC
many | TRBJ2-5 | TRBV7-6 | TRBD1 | CASSSTGGAETQYF | TGTGCCAGCAGCTCGACAGGGGGTGCGGAGACCCAGTACTTC
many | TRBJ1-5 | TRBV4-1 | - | CASSAPMSQQPQHF | TGCGCCAGCAGCGCACCAATGAGTCAACAGCCCCAGCATTTT
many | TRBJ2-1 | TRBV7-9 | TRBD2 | CASTNRTSGSYNEQFF | TGTGCCAGCACAAATCGGACTAGCGGATCCTACAATGAGCAGTTCTTC
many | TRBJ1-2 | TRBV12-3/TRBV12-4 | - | CASSHPGFNYGYTF | TGTGCCAGCAGTCACCCGGGATTTAACTATGGCTACACCTTC
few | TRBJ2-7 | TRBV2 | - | CASRGPGTSIYEQYF | TGTGCCAGCAGGGGACCCGGGACCTCAATTTACGAGCAGTACTTC
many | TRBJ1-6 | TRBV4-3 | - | CASSQLHFSNSPLHF | TGCGCCAGCAGCCAGCTCCATTTTAGTAATTCACCCCTCCACTTT
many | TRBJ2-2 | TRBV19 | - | CASSTQGKINREELFF | TGTGCCAGTAGTACTCAGGGGAAGATCAATAGAGAGGAGCTGTTTTTT
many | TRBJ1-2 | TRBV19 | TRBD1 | CASRRQGPGYTF | TGTGCCAGTAGAAGACAGGGCCCTGGCTACACCTTC
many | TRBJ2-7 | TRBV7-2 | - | CASSNSPGLPFGQYF | TGTGCCAGCAGCAACAGCCCCGGGCTCCCATTCGGGCAGTACTTC
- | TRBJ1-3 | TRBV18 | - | CASSPPGLYGNTIYF | TGTGCCAGCTCACCACCGGGCCTCTATGGAAACACCATATATTTT
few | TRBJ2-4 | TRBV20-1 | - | CSASGRNIQYF | TGCAGTGCTAGTGGGCGCAACATTCAGTACTTC
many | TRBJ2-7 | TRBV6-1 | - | CASSERRYLYEQYF | TGTGCCAGCAGTGAAAGGCGCTACCTCTACGAGCAGTACTTC
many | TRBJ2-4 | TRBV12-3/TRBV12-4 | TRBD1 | CASSRGQGNIQYF | TGTGCCAGCAGTCGAGGACAGGGGAACATTCAGTACTTC
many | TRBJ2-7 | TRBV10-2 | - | CASRLPKAAGRHAGQYF | TGCGCCAGCAGACTCCCGAAGGCGGCGGGACGGCACGCGGGGCAGTACTTC
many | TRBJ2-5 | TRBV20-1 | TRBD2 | CSARLAGMRTQYF | TGCAGTGCTAGACTAGCGGGGATGAGGACCCAGTACTTC
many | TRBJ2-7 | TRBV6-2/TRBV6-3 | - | CASSYGGIYEQYF | TGTGCCAGCAGTTACGGGGGCATCTACGAGCAGTACTTC
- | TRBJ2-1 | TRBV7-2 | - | CASSLAVRGMGYNEQFF | TGTGCCAGCAGCTTAGCGGTCCGTGGAATGGGCTACAATGAGCAGTTCTTC
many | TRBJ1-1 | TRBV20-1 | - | CSAPYTGYTEAFF | TGCAGTGCTCCCTACACAGGGTACACTGAAGCTTTCTTT
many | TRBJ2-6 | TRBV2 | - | CASSEVGQPGNVLTF | TGTGCCAGCAGTGAGGTAGGGCAGCCCGGCAACGTCCTGACTTTC
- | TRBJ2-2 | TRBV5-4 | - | CASSLGPAGNTGELFF | TGTGCCAGCAGCTTGGGGCCAGCAGGGAACACCGGGGAGCTGTTTTTT
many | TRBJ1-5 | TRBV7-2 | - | CASSSGSGQPQHF | TGTGCCAGCAGCTCCGGAAGTGGCCAGCCCCAGCATTTT
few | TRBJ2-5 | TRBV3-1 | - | CASSHGTVQETQYF | TGTGCCAGCAGCCACGGGACGGTACAAGAGACCCAGTACTTC
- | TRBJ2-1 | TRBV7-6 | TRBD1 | CASSLDRGQVRNNEQFF | TGTGCCAGCAGCTTAGACAGGGGGCAAGTTCGGAACAATGAGCAGTTCTTC
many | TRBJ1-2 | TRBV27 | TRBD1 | CASSMGIQGNYGYTF | TGTGCCAGCAGCATGGGGATACAGGGGAACTATGGCTACACCTTC
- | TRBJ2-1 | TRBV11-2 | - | CASSLSSFFYNEQFF | TGTGCCAGCAGCTTATCAAGTTTTTTCTACAATGAGCAGTTCTTC
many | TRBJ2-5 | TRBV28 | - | CASITSSQETQYF | TGTGCCAGCATTACCAGTAGCCAAGAGACCCAGTACTTC
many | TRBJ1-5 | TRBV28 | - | CASSLPSDGNQPQHF | TGTGCCAGCAGTTTACCGTCGGACGGGAATCAGCCCCAGCATTTT
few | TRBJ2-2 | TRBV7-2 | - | CASTWAWTGELFF | TGTGCCAGCACCTGGGCGTGGACCGGGGAGCTGTTTTTT
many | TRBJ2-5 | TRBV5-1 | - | CASSSPVVGETQYF | TGCGCCAGCAGCTCCCCCGTAGTAGGAGAGACCCAGTACTTC
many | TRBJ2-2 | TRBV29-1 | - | CSVKETNTGELFF | TGCAGCGTTAAGGAGACGAACACCGGGGAGCTGTTTTTT
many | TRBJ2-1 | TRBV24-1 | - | CATSSVEPHEQFF | TGTGCCACCAGCTCTGTCGAACCCCACGAGCAGTTCTTC
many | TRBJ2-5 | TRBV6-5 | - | CASSFQGPIGLAGETQYF | TGTGCCAGCAGTTTTCAGGGTCCCATCGGTTTAGCCGGAGAGACCCAGTACTTC
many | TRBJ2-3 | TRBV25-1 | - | CASGFTDTQYF | TGTGCCAGCGGCTTCACAGATACGCAGTATTTT
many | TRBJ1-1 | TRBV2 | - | CASKGGAEAFF | TGTGCCAGCAAAGGCGGGGCTGAAGCTTTCTTT
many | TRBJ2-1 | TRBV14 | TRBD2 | CASSRSAGVGEQFF | TGTGCCAGCAGCCGAAGTGCGGGGGTAGGTGAGCAGTTCTTC
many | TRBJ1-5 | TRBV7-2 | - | CASSLWDNQPQHF | TGTGCCAGCAGCTTATGGGACAATCAGCCCCAGCATTTT
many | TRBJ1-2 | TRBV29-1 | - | CSALPGWGGYTF | TGCAGCGCCCTCCCGGGGTGGGGTGGCTACACCTTC
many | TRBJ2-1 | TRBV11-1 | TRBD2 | CASSLRPRDSGYPLYEQFF | TGTGCCAGCAGCTTAAGGCCGAGGGATAGCGGGTACCCCCTCTATGAGCAGTTCTTC
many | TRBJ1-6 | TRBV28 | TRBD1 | CASRLTTGIYNSPLHF | TGTGCCAGCAGATTGACGACAGGGATTTATAATTCACCCCTCCACTTT
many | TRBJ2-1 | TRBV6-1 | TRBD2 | CASRSEAGVYNEQFF | TGTGCCAGCAGAAGTGAAGCGGGGGTCTACAATGAGCAGTTCTTC
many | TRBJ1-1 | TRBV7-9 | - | CASSLESNTEAFF | TGTGCCAGCAGCTTAGAGAGCAACACTGAAGCTTTCTTT
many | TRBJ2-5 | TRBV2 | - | CASRWGAKETQYF | TGTGCCAGCAGGTGGGGGGCGAAGGAGACCCAGTACTTC
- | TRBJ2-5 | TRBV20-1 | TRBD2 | CSVAGGGTWAQYF | TGCAGTGTGGCCGGGGGGGGTACGTGGGCCCAGTACTTC
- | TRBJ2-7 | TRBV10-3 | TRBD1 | CAIRRTGEGYEQYF | TGTGCCATCAGGAGGACAGGGGAGGGTTACGAGCAGTACTTC
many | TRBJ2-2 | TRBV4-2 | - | CASSQTRSEATGELFF | TGTGCCAGCAGCCAAACCAGGAGTGAGGCCACCGGGGAGCTGTTTTTT